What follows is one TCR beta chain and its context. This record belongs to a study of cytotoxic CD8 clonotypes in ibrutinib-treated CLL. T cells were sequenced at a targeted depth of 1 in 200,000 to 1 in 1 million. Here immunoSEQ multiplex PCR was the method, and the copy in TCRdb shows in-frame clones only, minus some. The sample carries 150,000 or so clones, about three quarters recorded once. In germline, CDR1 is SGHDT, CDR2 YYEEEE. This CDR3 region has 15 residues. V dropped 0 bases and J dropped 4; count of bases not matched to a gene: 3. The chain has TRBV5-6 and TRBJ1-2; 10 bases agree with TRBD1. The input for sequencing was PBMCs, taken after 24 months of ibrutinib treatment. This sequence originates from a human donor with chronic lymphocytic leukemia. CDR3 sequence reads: CASSLGQGAFYGYTF. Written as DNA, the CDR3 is TGTGCCAGCAGCTTGGGACAGGGGGCTTTCTATGGCTACACCTTC.